Here is one T cell receptor (beta chain) with its context. The antigen is not known. The CDR3 has 12 amino acids. Trimming left V 3 bases short and J 6 bases short, with 9 bases between. This sample is part of a study of post-analysis software for immune sequencing data. Study observations and caveats: In multiple sclerosis, normalized Chao1 diversity was significantly below that of controls. Samples prepared in the same batch strongly co-clustered by F measure. Controls had lower frequencies than patients of roughly five TRBV segments, which included TRBV5-6, TRBV5-1 and TRBV20-1.

The TCR beta cDNA libraries carried unique molecular identifiers. T cells numbering roughly 0.9 to 11 million gave rise to about 490,000 cDNA molecules. TCRdb re-analysed the PCR reads in MiXCR, keeping a single row per CDR3 protein. This sample has around 400,000 distinct CDR3 sequences, with less than 40% found just once. This clonotype was obtained from a girl aged 2 to 9 with multiple sclerosis. The chain combines TRBV12-3 or TRBV12-4 with TRBJ2-7; perhaps TRBD1 as D (5 bases). Sequenced input: blood. CDR3 sequence reads: CASSFQGSEQYF. CDR3 DNA: TGTGCCAGCAGTTTTCAGGGTTCCGAGCAGTACTTC.